One sample yielded the 29 T cell receptor beta chains listed below, sequenced in a study of quantifying T cell responses using KT2 cells. For the study at large: RNA was reverse transcribed with TCR alpha and beta constant-region primers.

A single-stranded UMI oligo with SP2 sequence was ligated to cDNA 3' ends. The first PCR ran 4 to 5 cycles with an equimolar RC1.1 and RC1.2 beta primer mix. TCRdb analysed the UMI-ligation and nested PCR reads with MiXCR anew, one entry per CDR3 protein. Of 25,000 to 35,000 distinct CDR3 sequences in the sample, 7.3% are singletons; the top ten hold 15% to 18%. Source material: PBMCs spiked with cells of the T cell clone KT2. All receptors derive from a human donor.

This clonotype has just a few counts. This rearrangement joins TRBV2 to TRBJ1-5; TRBD1 matches 9 bases. CDR1 is SNHLY, CDR2 FYNNEI, per germline. CDR3 size: 18 residues. V was pared by 0 bases and J by 10 bases, with 16 bases of the junction left unmatched. DNA of the CDR3: TGTGCCAGCAGTGAAGCCCTCGGAGGGGGGGACAGGGTGATTCCCCAGCATTTT. It specifies CASSEALGGGDRVIPQHF.

This clonotype was detected a few times. The chain employs TRBV12-3 or TRBV12-4 and TRBJ2-3, with unresolved D. The V and J ends lost 6 bases and 6 bases respectively, with 7 bases between them. This CDR3 is built from 11 residues. This chain's CDR3 is CASRVVDTQYF. The DNA of the CDR3 is TGTGCCAGCAGGGTCGTTGATACGCAGTATTTT.

This clonotype showed up many times. The gene calls are TRBV5-5 and TRBJ2-1; 10 positions agree with TRBD1. The J segment lost 1 base and the V segment lost 3 bases, leaving 1 base of the junction unmatched. The CDR3 extends over 15 amino acids. Germline lookup yields CDR1 SGHKS and CDR2 YYEKEE (reference sequence). The CDR3 protein is CASSWTGGSYNEQFF. For the CDR3, the DNA is TGTGCCAGCAGCTGGACAGGGGGGTCCTACAATGAGCAGTTCTTC.

This clonotype was observed a few times. CDR3 DNA: TGTGCCAGCAGCTTAGGGGGACAGTACGGGGGCTACACCTTC. Amino acid sequence: CASSLGGQYGGYTF. The J gene is TRBJ1-2, the V gene TRBV7-2, with TRBD1 identical over 7 bases. The CDR3 spans 14 residues. V was clipped by 1 base and J by 8 bases; unmatched bases: 7. Germline assignment: CDR1 SGHTA and CDR2 FQGNSA.

Ten or more counts support this clonotype. V and J are TRBV5-1 and TRBJ2-3, with TRBD1 matching 7 bases. J lost 0 bases, V lost 4 bases, and 2 bases had no gene match. The germline V gene has CDR1 SGHRS and CDR2 YFSETQ. This CDR3 has 14 amino acids. CDR3 nucleotide sequence: TGCGCCAGCAGCGACAGGGAAAGCACAGATACGCAGTATTTT. Translating gives CASSDRESTDTQYF.

In its sample, this clonotype was seen many times. The chain combines TRBV11-1 with TRBJ2-2; D remains ambiguous. The V end was cut by 2 bases, the J end by 3 bases, with 7 bases between. Germline values: CDR1 SGHAT, CDR2 FQDESV (reference sequence). This CDR3 region has 14 residues. Written as DNA, the CDR3 is TGTGCCAGCAGCTTATCTTGGGACACCGGGGAGCTGTTTTTT. Protein: CASSLSWDTGELFF.

This clonotype was observed at least ten times. The chain carries TRBV13 and TRBJ1-1; 7 nucleotides align to TRBD1. Per the germline V gene, CDR1 is PRHDT and CDR2 is FYEKMQ (reference sequence). J gave up 2 bases and V 2 bases, and 5 bases lay outside the gene matches. CDR3 length: 15 amino acids. The CDR3 sequence: CASSLYTGENTEAFF. The CDR3 DNA is TGTGCCAGCAGCTTATATACAGGGGAAAACACTGAAGCTTTCTTT.

The sample holds many counts of this clonotype. The V call is TRBV21-1, the J call TRBJ2-4; the DNA was not compared with TRBD1, the D call given in the table. TRBV21-1 is a recognized pseudogene. This CDR3 comprises 18 residues. This chain's CDR3 is CASSKGSGDKLAKNIQYF. The DNA for the CDR3 is TGTGCCAGCAGCAAAGGGTCAGGGGACAAGCTAGCCAAAAACATTCAGTACTTC.

The chain is built from TRBV10-1 and TRBJ2-1; TRBD2 aligns across 12 bases. This CDR3 is 16 amino acids long. Per germline, CDR1 WNHNN and CDR2 SYGVQD (reference sequence). The V segment lost 0 bases and the J segment 9 bases; nucleotides outside the gene matches: 6. CDR3 region: CASSESTSGRISEQFF. CDR3 nucleotide sequence: TGCGCCAGCAGTGAGTCAACTAGCGGGAGGATCAGTGAGCAGTTCTTC.

Only a few counts were recorded for this clonotype. V is TRBV20-1 and J is TRBJ1-1; 9 bases match TRBD1. The J segment lost 4 bases and the V segment lost 2 bases, leaving 8 bases of the junction unmatched. Germline CDR1 DFQATT, CDR2 SNEGSKA (reference sequence). The CDR3 has 15 residues. The CDR3 nucleotides read TGCAGTGCTAGACCCGGGACAGGGTCGGGCACTGAAGCTTTCTTT. It specifies CSARPGTGSGTEAFF.

This clonotype showed up many times. The chain is built from TRBV6-1 and TRBJ1-1; a possible D gene is TRBD1 (6 bases). This CDR3 spans 17 amino acids. Germline V gene data show CDR1 as MNHNS and CDR2 as SASEGT. V was shortened by 5 bases and J by 4 bases, with 23 bases between the two germline ends. The CDR3 bases are TGTGCCAGCAGTTCAAAGAATCGACAGGTGGGGAGCACTGAAGCTTTCTTT. Residues: CASSSKNRQVGSTEAFF.

V and J are TRBV28 and TRBJ2-7; 10 nucleotides agree with TRBD2. V lost 1 base to trimming and J lost 3 bases; unmatched junction nucleotides: 6. Per the germline V gene, CDR1 is MDHEN and CDR2 is SYDVKM. The CDR3 consists of 16 residues. In DNA, the CDR3 is TGTGCCAGCAGTTTATATCTAGCGGGAGCCATCTACGAGCAGTACTTC. It translates to CASSLYLAGAIYEQYF.

This clonotype was seen at least ten times. In nucleotides, the CDR3 is TGTGCCAGCAGCGCACCACAGGGGGCTGGATCCTACAATGAGCAGTTCTTC. This codes for CASSAPQGAGSYNEQFF. The J gene is TRBJ2-1, the V gene TRBV7-2, with 9 bases identical to TRBD1. With 5 bases clipped from V and 1 base from J, the junction kept 9 bases outside the gene matches. The CDR3 extends over 17 amino acids. Germline V gene sequence: CDR1 SGHTA, CDR2 FQGNSA.

The V gene is TRBV7-6, the J gene TRBJ1-4; 7 bases match TRBD1. V lost 4 bases, J lost 4 bases, and 6 bases stayed unmatched. Germline CDR1 is SGHVS and CDR2 is FNYEAQ. This CDR3 has 15 residues. The CDR3, as DNA: TGTGCCAGCAGCTCAAGACAGGGTATTAATGAAAAACTGTTTTTT. It codes for CASSSRQGINEKLFF.

This clonotype was seen a handful of times. The rearrangement links TRBV7-2 to TRBJ2-5; 15 bases fit TRBD2. The CDR3 loop spans 16 amino acids. Germline CDR1 is SGHTA and CDR2 is FQGNSA. With V trimmed by 5 bases and J by 3 bases, 4 bases remained unmatched. The CDR3 loop is CASSGGTSGRKETQYF. Written as DNA, the CDR3 is TGTGCCAGCAGCGGCGGGACTAGCGGGAGGAAAGAGACCCAGTACTTC.

This clonotype has ten or more counts. The rearrangement uses TRBV7-2 and TRBJ1-4; D perhaps matches TRBD1 (5 bases). Germline CDR1 is SGHTA and CDR2 is FQGNSA. V was clipped by 2 bases and J by 0 bases, with 7 bases between them. The CDR3 contains 15 residues. Written as DNA, the CDR3 is TGTGCCAGCAGCTTAACAGGTCCAACTAATGAAAAACTGTTTTTT. Amino acid sequence: CASSLTGPTNEKLFF.

At least ten counts were recorded for this clonotype. The chain uses TRBV20-1 and TRBJ2-1, with 10 bases that match TRBD2. This CDR3 has 13 residues. V was pared by 6 bases and J by 3 bases, with 2 bases of the junction left unmatched. Looked up from germline, CDR1 is DFQATT and CDR2 is SNEGSKA (reference sequence). CDR3 loop: CSALAGDYNEQFF. DNA for the CDR3: TGCAGTGCCCTAGCGGGAGACTACAATGAGCAGTTCTTC.

This chain connects TRBV14 to TRBJ2-1; 9 bases align to TRBD1. This CDR3 contains 16 residues. Per germline, CDR1 SGHDN and CDR2 FVKESK. With V trimmed by 1 base and J by 8 bases, 9 bases remained unmatched. This CDR3 is CASSQVGTGLSDEQFF. For the CDR3, the DNA is TGTGCCAGCAGCCAAGTCGGGACAGGGCTGAGCGATGAGCAGTTCTTC.

This clonotype appeared a few times. The V and J genes are TRBV29-1 and TRBJ2-1; 8 nucleotides agree with TRBD1. CDR1 is SQVTM and CDR2 is ANQGSEA in the germline V gene. The CDR3 covers 19 residues. With V trimmed by 7 bases and J by 5 bases, 25 bases remained unmatched. CDR3 nucleotide sequence: TGCAGCGGCCATTTCTACGGACAGGGACGTCGCAGAGCAGACAATGAGCAGTTCTTC. This encodes CSGHFYGQGRRRADNEQFF.

This clonotype was counted many times. The CDR3 loop is CASSLALGGANYGYTF. In DNA form, the CDR3 reads TGTGCCAGCAGTTTAGCTCTGGGGGGCGCGAACTATGGCTACACCTTC. The chain has TRBV12-3 or TRBV12-4 and TRBJ1-2; D may be TRBD1 (6 bases). Trimming stripped 0 bases from V and 2 bases from J, with 13 bases between. This CDR3 has 16 residues.

The table lists this clonotype with a few counts. The chain combines TRBV3-1 with TRBJ1-1, with D tentatively TRBD1 (5 bases). The CDR3 has 13 amino acids. V was pared by 1 base and J by 4 bases, with 7 bases between. Germline V gene data show CDR1 as LGHDT and CDR2 as YNNKEL (reference sequence). The CDR3 is CASSQATVTEAFF. The CDR3 DNA follows: TGTGCCAGCAGCCAAGCGACAGTCACTGAAGCTTTCTTT.

At least ten counts were recorded for this clonotype. V is TRBV20-1 and J is TRBJ2-1, with 7 nucleotides matching TRBD2. CDR1 DFQATT and CDR2 SNEGSKA come from the germline V gene (reference sequence). V trimming: 0 bases; J trimming: 6 bases; junction bases outside the gene matches: 8. This CDR3 spans 15 amino acids. The CDR3 spells CSARDIQRESNEQFF. The CDR3 nucleotides are TGCAGTGCTAGAGATATCCAGCGGGAAAGCAATGAGCAGTTCTTC.

This clonotype has at least ten counts. The chain joins TRBV6-6 to TRBJ2-3; 7 nucleotides agree with TRBD2. J gave up 2 bases and V 6 bases, and 8 bases lay outside the gene matches. CDR1 and CDR2 from the germline V gene are MNHNY and SVGAGI (reference sequence). This CDR3 is built from 15 residues. This chain's CDR3 is CASRRTSQNTDTQYF. In nucleotides, the CDR3 is TGTGCCAGCAGACGGACTAGTCAGAACACAGATACGCAGTATTTT.

Many counts were recorded for this clonotype. The rearrangement uses TRBV6-5 and TRBJ2-1, with TRBD2 matching 7 bases. The CDR3 runs 13 residues. Germline CDR1 and CDR2: MNHEY and SVGAGI. Trimming at V came to 4 bases and at J to 9 bases, leaving 6 bases not matched to a gene. The chain's CDR3 is CASSSGLFAEQFF. CDR3 coding DNA: TGTGCCAGCAGTTCGGGACTATTTGCTGAGCAGTTCTTC.

This clonotype was observed at least ten times. Written as DNA, the CDR3 is TGTGCCAGCAGTTTATTGACTAGCCATGAGCAGTTCTTC. It encodes CASSLLTSHEQFF. The rearrangement joins TRBV27 to TRBJ2-1; 7 bases align to TRBD2. V shed 1 base and J 8 bases; nucleotides not matched to a gene: 2. Germline lookup yields CDR1 MNHEY and CDR2 SMNVEV (reference sequence). This CDR3 contains 13 residues.

The CDR3 here is CASSKVGEGASYEQYF. CDR3 DNA: TGTGCCAGCAGTAAAGTGGGCGAGGGGGCCTCCTACGAGCAGTACTTC. The chain couples TRBV27 to TRBJ2-7; 7 nucleotides match TRBD1. The ends lost 5 bases at V and 0 bases at J; junction bases unmatched: 10. Germline assignment: CDR1 MNHEY and CDR2 SMNVEV (reference sequence). The length of the CDR3 is 16 residues.

This clonotype was recorded at least ten times. Written as DNA, the CDR3 is TGTGCCAGCAGCTTATCCAATGAGCAGTTCTTC. This sequence encodes CASSLSNEQFF. The chain recombines TRBV11-2 with TRBJ2-1; D remains ambiguous. Germline CDR1 SGHAT, CDR2 FQNNGV. Trimming cost V 2 bases and J 6 bases, with 2 bases left between them. The CDR3 has 11 amino acids. Full variable domain (missing parts from reference TRBV11-2 and TRBJ2-1): EAGVAQSPRYKIIEKRQSVAFWCNPISGHATLYWYQQILGQGPKLLIQFQNNGVVDDSQLPKDRFSAERLKGVDSTLKIQPAKLEDSAVYLCASSLSNEQFFGPGTRLTVL.

The chain has TRBV7-9 and TRBJ1-6; D perhaps matches TRBD1 (6 bases). Trimming shortened V by 5 bases and J by 7 bases, and 12 bases separated the two germline ends. The CDR3 totals 14 residues. Germline loops: CDR1 SEHNR, CDR2 FQNEAQ (reference sequence). The CDR3 loop reads CASSPQGFNSPLHF. The CDR3 DNA is TGTGCCAGCAGCCCTCAGGGGTTCAATTCACCCCTCCACTTT.

This clonotype has a handful of counts. The chain links TRBV7-3 to TRBJ2-6; D remains unclear. The germline gives CDR1 SGHTA, CDR2 FQGTGA. This CDR3 is 15 amino acids long. Trimming removed 1 base at V and 2 bases at J, with 6 bases between. In nucleotides, the CDR3 is TGTGCCAGCAGCTTAAGGCAGACTGGGGCCAACGTCCTGACTTTC. Its translation: CASSLRQTGANVLTF.